The rows below give T cell receptor beta chains drawn from one sample of a study of regulatory T cells in long-lasting Graves disease. TCRdb fed the multiplex PCR reads into MiXCR, producing one record per CDR3 protein. The table lists 350,000 to 450,000 distinct CDR3 sequences, under 15% of them singletons, with over 15% in the top ten. In addition, the sample was reused for a study of T cells in Graves' hyperthyroidism and ophthalmopathy.

The sequencing here drew on peripheral blood mononuclear cells (PBMCs), taken at new diagnosis, from a patient treated with antithyroid drugs. These TCRs come from a woman aged 25-40 years with Graves disease. CDR3s include the opening cysteine and the closing phenylalanine or tryptophan.

j_gene | v_gene | CDR3aa
TRBJ1-3 | TRBV12-3/TRBV12-4 | CASSRKTSGNTIYF
TRBJ2-7 | TRBV19 | CASSPGHFSYEQYF
TRBJ2-5 | TRBV29-1 | CSARASGTLQETQYF
TRBJ2-1 | TRBV5-1 | CASSLDRGRLDEQFF
TRBJ2-7 | TRBV29-1 | CSVEGSSYEQYF
TRBJ1-4 | TRBV4-1 | CASSLRDTTNEKLFF
TRBJ1-5 | TRBV27 | CASSFSPGQGGGQPQHF
TRBJ1-2 | TRBV12-3/TRBV12-4 | CASSPRDRGQGYTF
TRBJ2-1 | TRBV18 | CASRTGDYNEQFF
TRBJ2-1 | TRBV10-1 | CASGSGRLSSYNEQFF
TRBJ1-5 | TRBV2 | CASSPSARANQPQHF
TRBJ1-5 | TRBV24-1 | CATSDSRARQPQHF
TRBJ1-1 | TRBV20-1 | CSAGGDLWAFF
TRBJ2-2 | TRBV15 | CATSSPRGAGLVSGELFF
TRBJ2-1 | TRBV28 | CASSFRQGNEQFF
TRBJ1-5 | TRBV28 | CASSRSKNQPQHF
TRBJ2-1 | TRBV3-1 | CASSQGTYNEQFF
TRBJ2-3 | TRBV7-9 | CASSPSGGAGDTQYF
NA | TRBV4-1 | CASSQDDIRGSIQYF
TRBJ1-2 | TRBV2 | CASSERLTDYGYTF
TRBJ2-7 | TRBV5-1 | CASSLSRTIHEQYF
TRBJ1-3 | TRBV7-7 | CASSLDTGKISGNTIYF
TRBJ2-2 | TRBV19 | CASSSTRAGSGELFF
TRBJ2-7 | TRBV6-2/TRBV6-3 | CASSYPHSYEQYF
TRBJ2-1 | TRBV11-2 | CASSSLAGVGNEQFF
TRBJ1-6 | TRBV12-3/TRBV12-4 | CASSHRQEYSPLHF
TRBJ1-5 | TRBV9 | CASSVAVISNQPQHF
TRBJ2-1 | TRBV29-1 | CSVEASGNEQFF
TRBJ2-2 | TRBV6-1 | CASSMGARVTGELFF
TRBJ2-7 | TRBV11-2 | CASSLMRFGEQYF
TRBJ2-3 | TRBV19 | CASRTGLGTDTQYF
TRBJ1-5 | TRBV12-3/TRBV12-4 | CASSYWGVGTQPQHF
TRBJ1-5 | TRBV24-1 | CATSAPGAGKPQHF
TRBJ2-1 | TRBV12-5 | CASGLDLVGGLVGEQFF
TRBJ1-1 | TRBV7-8 | CASSAEPIYEAFF